This record covers a single T cell receptor beta chain. Its cognate antigen is unknown. The data stem from a study of T cell responses to AZD1222 COVID-19 vaccine. Notes on the study in general: Repertoire collection took place solely once the T cell response had peaked.

The assay was immunoSEQ multiplex PCR, and TCRdb's table has in-frame clones only and misses some. The table records about 160,000 clones, around 90% of them present only once. The germline gives CDR1 MRHNA, CDR2 SNTAGT. This CDR3 contains 16 residues. The junction had 8 bases not matched to a gene; V was cut back by 7 bases and J by 4 bases. The TCR comes from an adult who received the AZD1222 COVID-19 vaccine. The chain links TRBV6-4 to TRBJ2-3; 13 bases are shared with TRBD2. The material was peripheral blood, obtained 28 days after the second AZD1222 dose. CDR3 amino acids: CASNQGTSGAADTQYF. The CDR3 bases are TGTGCCAGCAATCAAGGGACTAGCGGGGCCGCAGATACGCAGTATTTT.